Below, 27 T cell receptor beta chains from the same sample are listed, as sequenced in a study of persistence of HIV-infected CD4 T cells. This was the immunoSEQ version 4 assay in survey mode. Libraries were prepared by immunoSEQ multiplex PCR; TCRdb keeps only in-frame clonotypes and omits some of them. This table has 40,000 to 50,000 clones, over 70% appearing once. No antigen is known for these receptors. Stimulation used approximately 9.6 ug/mL lysate from CMV-infected fibroblasts. CD40L-negative CD69-negative CD45RO-high memory CD4+ T cells were sorted as populations depleted of antigen-responding cells. The sample here was CD4+ T cells sorted from PBMCs after 18-hour stimulation, taken from a patient who received antiretroviral therapy. These TCRs come from an adult man with HIV who was CMV-seropositive.

The V gene is TRBV10-3, the J gene TRBJ2-3; D may be TRBD1 (5 bases). The CDR3 runs 16 residues. The germline gives CDR1 ENHRY, CDR2 SYGVKD. V was cut by 8 bases and J by 1 base, with 19 bases left in between. The CDR3 DNA reads TGTGCCATCTCCGTAGGCAGGGTAGGGGGCACAGATACGCAGTATTTT. This encodes CAISVGRVGGTDTQYF.

The CDR3 DNA sequence: TGTGCCAGTAATAACAGGGGGCAAAGGGAGCAGTACTTC. It is translated as CASNNRGQREQYF. V gene TRBV19 combines with J gene TRBJ2-7; TRBD1 aligns across 9 bases. J gave up 7 bases and V 7 bases, and 8 bases lay outside the gene matches. Germline values: CDR1 LNHDA, CDR2 SQIVND (reference sequence). This CDR3 has 13 residues. The full variable domain, its missing parts supplied by reference TRBV19 and TRBJ2-7, is DGGITQSPKYLFRKEGQNVTLSCEQNLNHDAMYWYRQDPGQGLRLIYYSQIVNDFQKGDIAEGYSVSREKKESFPLTVTSAQKNPTAFYLCASNNRGQREQYFGPGTRLTVT.

V and J are TRBV24-1 and TRBJ2-3; 12 bases are shared with TRBD2. The CDR3 is 16 amino acids. V lost 3 bases to trimming and J lost 5 bases; unmatched junction nucleotides: 5. Germline-derived CDR1 and CDR2 are KGHDR and SFDVKD. The CDR3 DNA reads TGTGCCACCAGTGATGGAGGACTAGCGGGGATAGATACGCAGTATTTT. This encodes CATSDGGLAGIDTQYF.

This clone was seen only a few times. The genes are TRBV2 and TRBJ2-3; tentatively, D is TRBD1 (6 bases). Germline loops: CDR1 SNHLY, CDR2 FYNNEI. This CDR3 has 13 residues. V was clipped by 5 bases and J by 4 bases, with 10 bases between them. CDR3 sequence reads: CASSTGPADTQYF. The CDR3 nucleotides read TGTGCCAGCAGTACAGGGCCGGCAGATACGCAGTATTTT.

This sequence joins TRBV29-1 and TRBJ2-1; 12 bases line up with TRBD2. Per germline, CDR1 SQVTM and CDR2 ANQGSEA. With V trimmed by 3 bases and J by 7 bases, 7 bases remained unmatched. This CDR3 contains 15 residues. The CDR3 nucleotides read TGCAGCGTTGACCATACTAGCGGGAGGTCTAATGAGCAGTTCTTC. Encoded protein: CSVDHTSGRSNEQFF.

This clone occurred a few times. V is TRBV7-8 and J is TRBJ2-2; D is perhaps TRBD1 (6 bases). Trimming pared 5 bases from V and 2 bases from J, leaving 12 bases between. There are 15 residues in the CDR3. In germline, CDR1 is SGHVS, CDR2 FQNEAQ. Here the CDR3 DNA reads TGTGCCAGCAGCGCCCGGGACATTAACACCGGGGAGCTGTTTTTT. Its protein is CASSARDINTGELFF.

The chain links TRBV5-4 to TRBJ1-4; D might be TRBD1 (5 bases). The V gene's germline CDR1 is SGHNT and CDR2 YYREEE (reference sequence). Between the trimmed V and J ends, which lost 4 bases and 8 bases, there was a span of 15 bases. The CDR3 loop spans 14 amino acids. The CDR3 loop reads CASSDQGGGEKLFF. DNA of the CDR3: TGTGCCAGCAGCGATCAGGGAGGTGGCGAAAAACTGTTTTTT.

This clone is medium-sized within its sample. The V call is TRBV5-6, the J call TRBJ2-1; D is ambiguous. V was cut by 2 bases and J by 5 bases, with 11 bases left in between. The CDR3 is 14 residues long. Germline CDR1 and CDR2: SGHDT and YYEEEE. The CDR3, as DNA: TGTGCCAGCAGCTTAATCAAGTTGAACAATGAGCAGTTCTTC. Amino acid sequence: CASSLIKLNNEQFF.

This chain links TRBV7-6 with TRBJ1-4; D remains ambiguous. Trimming removed 5 bases from V and 2 bases from J, with 12 bases in between. The germline V gene has CDR1 SGHVS and CDR2 FNYEAQ. This CDR3 has 15 amino acids. CDR3 in DNA: TGTGCCAGCAGCCGGAAGGGTTCCACTAATGAAAAACTGTTTTTT. Protein: CASSRKGSTNEKLFF.

The chain is built from TRBV4-2 and TRBJ1-1; D is perhaps TRBD1 (5 bases). Germline lookup yields CDR1 LGHNA and CDR2 YNFKEQ. V shed 4 bases and J shed 3 bases, with 9 bases lying between them. The length of the CDR3 is 13 residues. The CDR3: CASSLIRDTEAFF. CDR3 nucleotide sequence: TGTGCCAGCAGCCTAATCAGGGACACTGAAGCTTTCTTT.

The rearrangement links TRBV28 to TRBJ1-2; no definite D call. Germline CDR1 is MDHEN and CDR2 is SYDVKM. The CDR3 has 12 amino acids. V was clipped by 7 bases and J by 2 bases, with 8 bases between them. CDR3 nucleotide sequence: TGTGCCAGCACTCATCGGAACTATGGCTACACCTTC. Residues: CASTHRNYGYTF.

The chain joins TRBV19 to TRBJ2-2; 7 bases line up with TRBD2. Germline assignment: CDR1 LNHDA and CDR2 SQIVND (reference sequence). The CDR3 totals 14 residues. The J segment lost 0 bases and the V segment lost 8 bases, leaving 3 bases of the junction unmatched. CDR3 bases: TGTGCCAGTGCCCGGGGGGCGAACACCGGGGAGCTGTTTTTT. Amino acid sequence: CASARGANTGELFF.

The V and J genes are TRBV19 and TRBJ2-1; a possible D gene is TRBD1 (6 bases). The CDR3 extends over 15 amino acids. Germline-derived CDR1 and CDR2 are LNHDA and SQIVND (reference sequence). V lost 0 bases to trimming and J lost 7 bases, with 13 bases between them. CDR3 DNA: TGTGCCAGTAGTATAGAGGTCAGGGGATTGAATGAGCAGTTCTTC. As protein: CASSIEVRGLNEQFF.

This sequence joins TRBV11-2 and TRBJ2-3; no clear D. The V and J ends lost 1 base and 4 bases respectively, with 15 bases between them. The CDR3 has 16 residues. From germline, CDR1 is SGHAT and CDR2 FQNNGV. The CDR3 loop is CASSLVALVGPDTQYF. As DNA, the CDR3 is TGTGCCAGCAGCTTAGTGGCGTTGGTGGGCCCAGATACGCAGTATTTT.

CDR3 sequence reads: CASSFRDAEKLFF. The CDR3 nucleotides read TGTGCCAGCAGCTTCCGGGACGCTGAAAAACTGTTTTTT. The rearrangement uses TRBV7-9 and TRBJ1-4; tentatively, D is TRBD1 (5 bases). The CDR3 sequence is 13 residues long. Germline V lookup: CDR1 SEHNR, CDR2 FQNEAQ (reference sequence). The ends were cut back, 3 bases at V and 7 bases at J, with 9 bases in the middle. The full variable domain, with the rest looked up from reference TRBV7-9 and TRBJ1-4, is DTGVSQNPRHKITKRGQNVTFRCDPISEHNRLYWYRQTLGQGPEFLTYFQNEAQLEKSRLLSDRFSAERPKGSFSTLEIQRTEQGDSAMYLCASSFRDAEKLFFGSGTQLSVL.

The gene calls are TRBV19 and TRBJ1-5; 7 bases fit TRBD1. The V segment lost 5 bases and the J segment 3 bases; nucleotides outside the gene matches: 4. This CDR3 is 14 amino acids long. CDR1 is LNHDA and CDR2 is SQIVND in the germline V gene (reference sequence). Written as DNA, the CDR3 is TGTGCCAGTAGTGGGACAGTAATCAATCAGCCCCAGCATTTT. Protein product: CASSGTVINQPQHF.

The chain employs TRBV7-9 and TRBJ2-1; 10 bases line up with TRBD1. This CDR3 comprises 15 residues. Germline lookup yields CDR1 SEHNR and CDR2 FQNEAQ (reference sequence). V lost 1 base to trimming and J lost 7 bases; unmatched junction nucleotides: 4. Here the CDR3 reads CASSLGGQGLNEQFF. The DNA for the CDR3 is TGTGCCAGCAGCTTAGGGGGACAGGGGTTGAATGAGCAGTTCTTC.

This clone was seen once. This sequence joins TRBV10-3 and TRBJ2-2; a weak D match, TRBD2 (6 bases). Trimming removed 6 bases at V and 6 bases at J, with 11 bases between. CDR3 length equals 13 residues. The germline V gene encodes CDR1 ENHRY and CDR2 SYGVKD. The CDR3 sequence is CAISRDSSGELFF. Here the CDR3 DNA reads TGTGCCATCAGCCGGGACTCATCCGGGGAGCTGTTTTTT.

V and J are TRBV29-1 and TRBJ2-7; perhaps D is TRBD1 or TRBD2 (6 bases each). The CDR3 is made up of 14 amino acids. Trimming removed 7 bases at V and 6 bases at J, with 22 bases between. Germline values: CDR1 SQVTM, CDR2 ANQGSEA. The CDR3 here is CSAAWGAMTGEQYF. CDR3 bases: TGCAGCGCCGCCTGGGGGGCCATGACGGGCGAGCAGTACTTC.

The chain links TRBV6-2 or TRBV6-3 to TRBJ1-5; a possible D gene is TRBD1 (5 bases). This CDR3 has 15 amino acids. Trimming stripped 6 bases from V and 0 bases from J, with 12 bases between. The germline gives CDR1 MNHEY, CDR2 SVGEGT. CDR3 nucleotide sequence: TGTGCCAGCAGCCGCGACAGTTATAGCAATCAGCCCCAGCATTTT. It encodes CASSRDSYSNQPQHF.

In DNA form, the CDR3 reads TGTGCCACCAGCAGAGAACCGGGGGCGGGCAATCAGCCCCAGCATTTT. Translating gives CATSREPGAGNQPQHF. The J gene is TRBJ1-5, the V gene TRBV15; D possibly corresponds to TRBD1 (6 bases). Between the trimmed V and J ends, which lost 0 bases and 2 bases, there was a span of 11 bases. From germline, CDR1 is LNHNV and CDR2 YYDKDF (reference sequence). The CDR3 extends over 16 amino acids.

This rearrangement joins TRBV7-2 to TRBJ2-5, with D unresolved. V was pared by 1 base and J by 5 bases, with 14 bases between. Germline V gene lookup returns CDR1 SGHTA and CDR2 FQGNSA. CDR3 length equals 15 residues. Here the CDR3 reads CASSLDSQRGETQYF. For the CDR3, the DNA is TGTGCCAGCAGCTTAGACAGCCAGCGTGGGGAGACCCAGTACTTC.

This chain joins TRBV5-6 and TRBJ1-1; D perhaps matches TRBD1 (5 bases). CDR1 SGHDT and CDR2 YYEEEE come from the germline V gene. Trimming cost V 3 bases and J 2 bases, with 5 bases left between them. The CDR3 contains 12 residues. The CDR3: CASSWTNTEAFF. The DNA of the CDR3 is TGTGCCAGCAGCTGGACAAACACTGAAGCTTTCTTT.

The sample holds one count of this clone. The J gene is TRBJ1-3, the V gene TRBV6-5, with D uncertain. Germline values: CDR1 MNHEY, CDR2 SVGAGI. The V end was cut by 4 bases, the J end by 0 bases, with 10 bases between. The CDR3 has 15 residues. The CDR3 DNA reads TGTGCCAGCAGTTCAGTACTGACCTCTGGAAACACCATATATTTT. Protein sequence: CASSSVLTSGNTIYF.

This clone was seen just once. The chain joins TRBV6-4 to TRBJ2-1; D might be TRBD1 (6 bases). CDR3 length: 13 residues. The germline CDR1 and CDR2 sequences are MRHNA and SNTAGT. The V gene lost 5 bases and the J gene lost 8 bases, with 13 bases spanning the gap. CDR3 amino acids: CASSKLGGDEQFF. The CDR3 nucleotides are TGTGCCAGCAGTAAACTAGGGGGTGATGAGCAGTTCTTC.

The genes are TRBV29-1 and TRBJ1-5, with D tentatively TRBD1 (5 bases). Germline-derived CDR1 and CDR2 are SQVTM and ANQGSEA. The CDR3 has 12 residues. Trimming took off 4 bases at V and 7 bases at J, with 11 bases between the two ends. The CDR3 loop reads CSVGRDRQPQHF. CDR3 nucleotide sequence: TGCAGCGTTGGCAGGGATCGACAGCCCCAGCATTTT.

Only a few counts were recorded for this clone. CDR3 in amino acids: CSVDAHAGRTEAFF. The CDR3 nucleotides are TGCAGCGTTGATGCCCACGCTGGGCGAACTGAAGCTTTCTTT. V is TRBV29-1 and J is TRBJ1-1; D gene uncertain. The CDR3 consists of 14 residues. Per the germline V gene, CDR1 is SQVTM and CDR2 is ANQGSEA. The ends were cut back, 3 bases at V and 5 bases at J, with 16 bases in the middle.